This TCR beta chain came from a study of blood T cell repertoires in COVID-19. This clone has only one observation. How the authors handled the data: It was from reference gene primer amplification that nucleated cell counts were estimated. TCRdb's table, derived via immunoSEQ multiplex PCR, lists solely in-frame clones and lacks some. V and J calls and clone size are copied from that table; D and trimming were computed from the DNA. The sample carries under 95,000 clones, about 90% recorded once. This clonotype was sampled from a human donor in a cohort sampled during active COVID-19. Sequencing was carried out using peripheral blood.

The DNA for the CDR3 is TGTGCCATCAGTGAGCCTTCGGGGGGGGAAGGCTACACCTTC. Translating it yields CAISEPSGGEGYTF. The chain couples TRBV10-3 to TRBJ1-2, with a tentative D call TRBD1 (5 bases). The V gene's germline CDR1 is ENHRY and CDR2 SYGVKD. V dropped 2 bases and J dropped 8 bases, with 15 bases sitting between them. There are 14 residues in the CDR3.